A single sample is the source of the 2 T cell receptor beta chains below, sequenced in a study of response to subunit inactivated influenza vaccine. TCRdb reprocessed the RT-PCR reads with MiXCR, giving one entry per CDR3 protein. This sample has about 310,000 distinct CDR3 sequences; just over 20% occur once, and the top ten carry roughly 10%. The source was PBMCs from blood, collected less than 22 months after vaccination. The origin of the receptors is a man between 50 and 75 years old who received an inactivated influenza vaccine.

This clonotype has only a few counts. The CDR3 DNA sequence: TGTGCCAGCACCCCTAGCACAGATACGCAGTATTTT. As protein: CASTPSTDTQYF. V is TRBV12-3 or TRBV12-4 and J is TRBJ2-3; D is undetermined. The germline V and J ends were trimmed by 7 bases and 0 bases, with 5 bases remaining between them. This CDR3 contains 12 residues.

This clonotype was counted between two and nine times. CDR3 sequence (DNA): TGTGCCAGCAGTTTTAACTCAGGCCAGGGGGAAAAACTGTTTTTT. It translates to CASSFNSGQGEKLFF. The rearrangement uses TRBV28 and TRBJ1-4; TRBD1 is a possible D gene (6 bases). The CDR3 has 15 amino acids. V lost 3 bases and J 8 bases, leaving 16 bases between the germline ends. Germline V CDR1 and CDR2: MDHEN, SYDVKM.